Each of the 8 T cell receptor beta chains below was sequenced from the same sample in a study of OX40 agonist ivuxolimab in advanced cancers. TCRdb's copy holds only in-frame clones and misses some; the assay was immunoSEQ multiplex PCR. There are roughly 70,000 clones in the sample; almost 90% occur only once, and under 2.5% lies in the top ten. Sequenced here: CD4+ or CD8+ T cells sorted from blood, sampled in a trial of the OX40 agonist ivuxolimab. These TCRs come from an adult with an advanced solid tumor such as melanoma, head and neck, liver or kidney cancer.

The rearrangement links TRBV7-2 to TRBJ2-7; 10 bases fit TRBD2. Per germline, CDR1 SGHTA and CDR2 FQGNSA. The ends lost 6 bases at V and 0 bases at J; junction bases unmatched: 2. The CDR3 runs 14 residues. This CDR3 reads CASSSSGSSYEQYF. For the CDR3, the DNA is TGTGCCAGCAGTTCTAGCGGGAGCTCCTACGAGCAGTACTTC. Based on the CDR3 plus reference TRBV7-2 and TRBJ2-7, the full variable domain is GAGVSQSPSNKVTEKGKDVELRCDPISGHTALYWYRQSLGQGLEFLIYFQGNSAPDKSGLPSDRFSAERTGGSVSTLTIQRTQQEDSAVYLCASSSSGSSYEQYFGPGTRLTVT.

This clone turned up a few times. The chain is built from TRBV18 and TRBJ2-5; D gene unclear. CDR3 size: 14 residues. CDR1 and CDR2 from the germline V gene are KGHSH and LQKENI. The V end was cut by 2 bases, the J end by 2 bases, with 9 bases between. Written as DNA, the CDR3 is TGTGCCAGCTCACCATGGGCAGGTCAAGAGACCCAGTACTTC. This translates into CASSPWAGQETQYF.

The rearrangement links TRBV7-2 to TRBJ2-2, with D perhaps matching TRBD2 (6 bases). Trimming took off 3 bases at V and 4 bases at J, with 15 bases between the two ends. This CDR3 region has 16 residues. The germline V gene has CDR1 SGHTA and CDR2 FQGNSA. CDR3 sequence (DNA): TGTGCCAGCAGCTTCAGTCTAGCGATCAGCACCGGGGAGCTGTTTTTT. Protein product: CASSFSLAISTGELFF.

The chain carries TRBV11-2 and TRBJ1-2, with D unresolved. The ends were cut back, 5 bases at V and 0 bases at J, with 13 bases in the middle. The CDR3 is 15 residues long. The germline CDR1 and CDR2 sequences are SGHAT and FQNNGV. CDR3 nucleotide sequence: TGTGCCAGCAGCCTTACACCCGCGACTAACTATGGCTACACCTTC. Its protein product is CASSLTPATNYGYTF.

The chain has TRBV5-1 and TRBJ2-3; D is perhaps TRBD2 (6 bases). The CDR3 sequence is 15 residues long. Germline CDR1 is SGHRS and CDR2 is YFSETQ. V was shortened by 4 bases and J by 0 bases, with 12 bases between the two germline ends. The CDR3: CASSAGRSSTDTQYF. CDR3 in DNA: TGCGCCAGCAGCGCGGGACGGTCTAGCACAGATACGCAGTATTTT.

The chain carries TRBV28 and TRBJ2-5, with D tentatively TRBD1 (7 bases). Germline CDR1 reads MDHEN; CDR2 reads SYDVKM. V lost 2 bases to trimming and J lost 4 bases, with 20 bases between them. The CDR3 loop spans 17 amino acids. CDR3 loop: CASSLLGTVWGGETQYF. The CDR3 region has the DNA TGTGCCAGCAGTTTACTGGGGACAGTCTGGGGAGGAGAGACCCAGTACTTC.

The J gene is TRBJ2-5, the V gene TRBV7-8; the D is unclear. V was trimmed by 1 base and J by 3 bases, leaving 6 bases between them. Looked up from germline, CDR1 is SGHVS and CDR2 is FQNEAQ. The CDR3 contains 13 residues. CDR3 residues: CASSLGQEETQYF. Here the CDR3 DNA reads TGTGCCAGCAGCTTAGGGCAGGAAGAGACCCAGTACTTC.

The chain employs TRBV28 and TRBJ2-7; a possible D gene is TRBD2 (6 bases). This CDR3 is built from 16 residues. Germline lookup yields CDR1 MDHEN and CDR2 SYDVKM. The V end was cut by 4 bases, the J end by 2 bases, with 18 bases between. CDR3 nucleotide sequence: TGTGCCAGCAGTTCCGGAGGGATAGCGGTCGCCTACGAGCAGTACTTC. Translated, it gives CASSSGGIAVAYEQYF.